This record covers a single TCR beta chain. Authors' data handling: Using reference gene primer amplification, nucleated cell counts were estimated. TCRdb keeps only in-frame clones here, not all; method: immunoSEQ multiplex PCR. Clonal size and the V and J genes are those of that table, whereas D and trimming came from the DNA. The profile covers more than 60,000 clones, with approximately 82% appearing a single time and 8% to 13% taken by the ten largest. This specimen comes from a study of blood T cell repertoires in COVID-19. Germline loops: CDR1 SNHLY, CDR2 FYNNEI. V was pared by 7 bases and J by 2 bases, with 3 bases of the junction left unmatched. The CDR3 covers 15 residues.

This sequence originates from a man in his fifties or sixties with acute or convalescent COVID-19. The gene calls are TRBV2 and TRBJ2-2, with 11 bases fitting TRBD2. Sequencing input: peripheral blood. The CDR3 is CASKLAGVNTGELFF. In DNA, the CDR3 is TGTGCCAGCAAACTAGCGGGGGTTAACACCGGGGAGCTGTTTTTT.